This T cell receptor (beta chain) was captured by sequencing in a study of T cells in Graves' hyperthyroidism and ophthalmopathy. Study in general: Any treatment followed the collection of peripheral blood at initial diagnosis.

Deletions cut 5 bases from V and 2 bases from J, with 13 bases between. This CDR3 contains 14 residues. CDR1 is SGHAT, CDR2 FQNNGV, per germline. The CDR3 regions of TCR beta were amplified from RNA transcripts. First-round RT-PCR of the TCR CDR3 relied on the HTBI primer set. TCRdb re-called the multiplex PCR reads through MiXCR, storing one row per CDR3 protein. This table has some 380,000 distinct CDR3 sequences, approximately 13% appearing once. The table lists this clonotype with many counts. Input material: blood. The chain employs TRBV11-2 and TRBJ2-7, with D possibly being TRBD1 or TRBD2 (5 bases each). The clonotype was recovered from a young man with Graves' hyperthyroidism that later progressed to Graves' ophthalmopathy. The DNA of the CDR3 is TGTGCCAGCAGCATCCGGGACGGCACCTACGAGCAGTACTTC. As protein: CASSIRDGTYEQYF.